The T cell receptor beta chain under discussion was sequenced for a study of T-cell reconstitution after alpha-beta-depleted transplantation in children. Unique molecular identifiers tagged the TCRbeta library. Each CDR3 protein gets one entry after TCRdb re-called the PCR reads with MiXCR. The data hold about 130,000 distinct CDR3 sequences, with about a tenth observed a single time. This clonotype was seen at least ten times. This clonotype was sampled from a girl less than two years old who had a stem cell transplant for combined immunodeficiency, so the T cells may come from the graft donor. The sample consisted of PBMCs, mostly from graft donor cells, taken 180 days after TCRalphabeta/CD19-depleted stem cell transplant.

CDR3 loop: CASSPRTSGRNTQYF. DNA for the CDR3: TGTGCCAGCAGCCCCAGGACTAGCGGGAGAAATACGCAGTATTTT. The rearrangement joins TRBV7-2 to TRBJ2-3; 13 positions match TRBD2. The CDR3 contains 15 residues. V lost 5 bases to trimming and J lost 7 bases; unmatched junction nucleotides: 6. CDR1 is SGHTA and CDR2 is FQGNSA in the germline V gene. Based on the CDR3 plus reference TRBV7-2 and TRBJ2-3, the full variable domain is GAGVSQSPSNKVTEKGKDVELRCDPISGHTALYWYRQSLGQGLEFLIYFQGNSAPDKSGLPSDRFSAERTGGSVSTLTIQRTQQEDSAVYLCASSPRTSGRNTQYFGPGTRLTVL.